The rows below give T cell receptor beta chains drawn from one sample of a study of CD8+ T cells in alopecia areata. TCRdb's table, derived via immunoSEQ multiplex PCR, lists solely in-frame clones and lacks some. The sample lists under 350,000 clones, about 62% occurring once. The sequencing here drew on CD4+ T cells sorted from blood, taken at week 24, from a patient treated with tofacitinib. Receptors originate from a human donor with alopecia areata. Each CDR3 is given with its conserved first and last residue. The D gene is left open where the match is weak. Rows may omit the clone size; those that give it use once, few, many or a size class.

d_call: .
j_call: TRBJ1-1
v_call: TRBV11-2
clone_size: .
cdr3_aa: CASSPDRGLNTEAFF
cdr3_nt: TGTGCCAGCAGCCCTGATAGGGGCCTGAACACTGAAGCTTTCTTT

d_call: .
j_call: TRBJ2-3
v_call: TRBV11-2
clone_size: .
cdr3_aa: CASSFQNTQYF
cdr3_nt: TGTGCCAGCAGCTTTCAAAATACGCAGTATTTT

d_call: .
j_call: TRBJ2-7
v_call: TRBV7-9
clone_size: .
cdr3_aa: CASSLRPDSYEQYF
cdr3_nt: TGTGCCAGCAGCCTTAGGCCTGACAGCTACGAGCAGTACTTC

d_call: .
j_call: TRBJ2-3
v_call: TRBV12-5
clone_size: .
cdr3_aa: CASGFKHLASTTDTQYF
cdr3_nt: TGTGCTAGTGGTTTTAAGCACCTAGCCTCAACCACAGATACGCAGTATTTT

d_call: .
j_call: TRBJ2-7
v_call: TRBV25-1
clone_size: .
cdr3_aa: CASTGLYEQYF
cdr3_nt: TGTGCCAGTACAGGGCTGTACGAGCAGTACTTC

d_call: .
j_call: TRBJ2-4
v_call: TRBV4-1
clone_size: .
cdr3_aa: CASSQEGGARAKNIQYF
cdr3_nt: TGCGCCAGCAGCCAAGAAGGGGGGGCTAGGGCCAAAAACATTCAGTACTTC

d_call: .
j_call: TRBJ2-3
v_call: TRBV27
clone_size: once
cdr3_aa: CASSSQGLYAHTQYF
cdr3_nt: TGTGCCAGCAGCTCCCAGGGTCTATATGCCCATACGCAGTATTTT

d_call: .
j_call: TRBJ2-3
v_call: TRBV29-1
clone_size: .
cdr3_aa: CSVEARSGGDTQYF
cdr3_nt: TGCAGCGTTGAAGCACGGAGCGGCGGGGATACGCAGTATTTT

d_call: .
j_call: TRBJ2-1
v_call: TRBV20-1
clone_size: few
cdr3_aa: CSARSGHEQFF
cdr3_nt: TGCAGTGCTAGGAGTGGCCATGAGCAGTTCTTC

d_call: .
j_call: TRBJ2-5
v_call: TRBV29-1
clone_size: few
cdr3_aa: CSAPGPFGEETQYF
cdr3_nt: TGCAGCGCTCCGGGACCCTTTGGGGAAGAGACCCAGTACTTC

d_call: TRBD2
j_call: TRBJ2-3
v_call: TRBV5-1
clone_size: .
cdr3_aa: CASSPRLAGVYDTQYF
cdr3_nt: TGCGCCAGCAGCCCGAGACTAGCGGGGGTTTATGATACGCAGTATTTT

d_call: TRBD2
j_call: TRBJ2-1
v_call: TRBV5-1
clone_size: many
cdr3_aa: CATSSGGAYEQFF
cdr3_nt: TGCGCCACCAGTAGCGGGGGGGCCTATGAGCAGTTCTTC

d_call: .
j_call: TRBJ2-7
v_call: TRBV29-1
clone_size: .
cdr3_aa: CSAASSSYEQYF
cdr3_nt: TGCAGCGCCGCATCTTCCTCCTACGAGCAGTACTTC